The 17 T cell receptor beta chains below were found in one sample sequenced in a study of cytomegalovirus exposure and HLA in healthy donors. Primers included in the PCR were 60 Vbeta and 13 Jbeta primers. Sequenced by immunoSEQ multiplex PCR; TCRdb stores in-frame clones only, minus some. In total, the table holds roughly 27,000 clones. Sample: PBMCs. The receptors originated from a man aged 25 to 40 in good health and CMV-seronegative.

The chain uses TRBV29-1 and TRBJ2-2; D remains unclear. The V end was cut by 3 bases, the J end by 4 bases, with 9 bases between. CDR1 is SQVTM and CDR2 is ANQGSEA in the germline V gene. The CDR3 has 13 amino acids. CDR3 protein: CSVDRLGTGELFF. DNA for the CDR3: TGCAGCGTTGACAGGTTGGGCACCGGGGAGCTGTTTTTT.

The chain employs TRBV27 and TRBJ2-7; TRBD2 aligns across 7 bases. The CDR3 is 13 residues long. In germline, CDR1 is MNHEY, CDR2 SMNVEV (reference sequence). The J segment lost 7 bases and the V segment lost 6 bases, leaving 9 bases of the junction unmatched. Here the CDR3 reads CASSGTTTSEQYF. The CDR3 nucleotides are TGTGCCAGCAGCGGGACTACTACAAGTGAGCAGTACTTC.

This chain connects TRBV9 to TRBJ2-5; D call uncertain. The CDR3 runs to 15 residues. The V gene lost 0 bases and the J gene lost 4 bases, with 13 bases spanning the gap. Germline CDR1 and CDR2: SGDLS and YYNGEE. CDR3 in amino acids: CASSVETSVGETQYF. The CDR3 DNA sequence: TGTGCCAGCAGCGTAGAGACTTCCGTCGGAGAGACCCAGTACTTC.

This sequence joins TRBV4-2 and TRBJ2-1; 10 bases align to TRBD2. The CDR3 sequence is 14 residues long. J lost 13 bases, V lost 3 bases, and 9 bases had no gene match. Germline loops: CDR1 LGHNA, CDR2 YNFKEQ. CDR3 nucleotide sequence: TGTGCCAGCAGCCATGACGCGTCTAGCGGGGGACAGTTCTTC. The encoded protein is CASSHDASSGGQFF.

This chain uses TRBV7-2 with TRBJ2-2; a possible D gene is TRBD2 (5 bases). V was clipped by 2 bases and J by 2 bases, with 9 bases between them. CDR3 size: 15 residues. CDR1 is SGHTA and CDR2 is FQGNSA in the germline V gene. The CDR3 bases are TGTGCCAGCAGCTTACCCGGGATTAACACCGGGGAGCTGTTTTTT. It translates to CASSLPGINTGELFF. Full variable domain (remainder filled in from reference TRBV7-2 and TRBJ2-2): GAGVSQSPSNKVTEKGKDVELRCDPISGHTALYWYRQSLGQGLEFLIYFQGNSAPDKSGLPSDRFSAERTGGSVSTLTIQRTQQEDSAVYLCASSLPGINTGELFFGEGSRLTVL.

This chain joins TRBV5-1 and TRBJ2-5; 10 bases match TRBD2. This CDR3 contains 15 residues. Trimming at V came to 4 bases and at J to 1 base, leaving 4 bases not matched to a gene. The germline V gene encodes CDR1 SGHRS and CDR2 YFSETQ. The CDR3 DNA reads TGCGCCAGCAGCCGGAGCGGGGGGGGCCAAGAGACCCAGTACTTC. Protein sequence: CASSRSGGGQETQYF.

The chain is built from TRBV6-5 and TRBJ2-7; 7 bases are a match to TRBD1. The germline V gene encodes CDR1 MNHEY and CDR2 SVGAGI. Unmatched junction bases numbered 13, after V lost 7 bases and J lost 4 bases. There are 15 residues in the CDR3. The CDR3, as DNA: TGTGCCAGCAAAGGAACCGGGACAGCAAAATACGAGCAGTACTTC. Translation gives CASKGTGTAKYEQYF.

This chain uses TRBV5-8 with TRBJ1-4, with TRBD1 as a possible D gene (5 bases). CDR3 size: 15 residues. CDR1 and CDR2 from the germline V gene are SGHTS and YDEGEE. Trimming took 4 bases from V and 8 from J, leaving 18 bases between them. For the CDR3, the DNA is TGTGCCAGCAGCCCCCGGGCCCCTGGGGGGGAAAAACTGTTTTTT. Translated: CASSPRAPGGEKLFF.

V and J are TRBV27 and TRBJ2-3; the D is unclear. CDR1 MNHEY and CDR2 SMNVEV come from the germline V gene (reference sequence). V gave up 3 bases and J gave up 3 bases, with 7 bases separating them. The CDR3 loop spans 13 amino acids. CDR3: CASSFFLTDTQYF. As DNA, the CDR3 is TGTGCCAGCAGTTTCTTTCTGACAGATACGCAGTATTTT.

This chain uses TRBV19 with TRBJ2-7; 7 nucleotides agree with TRBD1. V was clipped by 6 bases and J by 2 bases; unmatched bases: 7. The CDR3 is 14 amino acids. In germline, CDR1 is LNHDA, CDR2 SQIVND (reference sequence). CDR3 region: CASSDRTGTYEQYF. In DNA form, the CDR3 reads TGTGCCAGTAGCGATCGGACAGGCACCTACGAGCAGTACTTC.

The chain combines TRBV29-1 with TRBJ2-3; TRBD2 is a possible D gene (5 bases). The V end lost 4 bases, the J end lost 0 bases, and 11 bases lay between the germline ends. Germline V gene sequence: CDR1 SQVTM, CDR2 ANQGSEA. The CDR3 has 14 residues. The CDR3 is CSVAGYASTDTQYF. The CDR3, as DNA: TGCAGCGTTGCGGGATATGCTAGCACAGATACGCAGTATTTT.

Worth noting for this clone: One end of the junction fails to match germline, which may point to a read error. This chain joins TRBV5-4 and TRBJ2-2; D remains ambiguous. CDR3 size: 14 residues. Germline CDR1 SGHNT, CDR2 YYREEE (reference sequence). The chain's CDR3 is CASSQDTKTGELFF. The CDR3 DNA reads TGTGCCAGCAGCCAAGACACGAAGACCGGGGAGCTGTTTTTT.

The gene calls are TRBV5-1 and TRBJ2-1; 7 nucleotides align to TRBD2. After removal of 5 bases from V and 5 bases from J, the junction contained 10 bases not matched to a gene. The germline V gene has CDR1 SGHRS and CDR2 YFSETQ. This CDR3 has 15 residues. CDR3 nucleotides: TGCGCCAGCAGTTCGAGCGGGAACCCAGACAATGAGCAGTTCTTC. This gives the protein CASSSSGNPDNEQFF.

The rearrangement joins TRBV29-1 to TRBJ2-1, with 8 bases that match TRBD2. CDR1 and CDR2 (germline): SQVTM, ANQGSEA. The CDR3 has 15 residues. Trimming cost V 6 bases and J 10 bases; bases outside gene matches: 17. This chain's CDR3 is CSVALAERGFEEQFF. In DNA, the CDR3 is TGCAGCGTCGCCCTAGCTGAGCGGGGGTTTGAGGAGCAGTTCTTC.

This rearrangement joins TRBV12-5 to TRBJ1-6; no clear D gene. Trimming cost V 3 bases and J 13 bases, with 16 bases left between them. Germline V CDR1 and CDR2: LGHNT, FRNRAP. This CDR3 has 14 residues. The DNA of the CDR3 is TGTGCTAGTGGTTTACAAGTGAATGAAGTCCCCCTCCACTTT. Protein sequence: CASGLQVNEVPLHF.

This chain joins TRBV28 and TRBJ2-7, with 7 positions matching TRBD2. CDR3 length: 11 amino acids. V was clipped by 8 bases and J by 6 bases; unmatched bases: 4. Germline CDR1 is MDHEN and CDR2 is SYDVKM. The CDR3 nucleotides are TGTGCCAGCCGGGGGGAAGGCGAGCAGTACTTC. It encodes CASRGEGEQYF. Full variable domain (outside the CDR3, taken from reference TRBV28 and TRBJ2-7): DVKVTQSSRYLVKRTGEKVFLECVQDMDHENMFWYRQDPGLGLRLIYFSYDVKMKEKGDIPEGYSVSREKKERFSLILESASTNQTSMYLCASRGEGEQYFGPGTRLTVT.

This sequence joins TRBV11-2 and TRBJ2-1; 7 nucleotides match TRBD2. Germline V gene lookup returns CDR1 SGHAT and CDR2 FQNNGV. The J segment lost 5 bases and the V segment lost 5 bases, leaving 9 bases of the junction unmatched. The CDR3 runs 15 residues. CDR3 sequence (DNA): TGTGCCAGCAGCCTCTTCCGGGGGGATCACAATGAGCAGTTCTTC. This gives the protein CASSLFRGDHNEQFF.